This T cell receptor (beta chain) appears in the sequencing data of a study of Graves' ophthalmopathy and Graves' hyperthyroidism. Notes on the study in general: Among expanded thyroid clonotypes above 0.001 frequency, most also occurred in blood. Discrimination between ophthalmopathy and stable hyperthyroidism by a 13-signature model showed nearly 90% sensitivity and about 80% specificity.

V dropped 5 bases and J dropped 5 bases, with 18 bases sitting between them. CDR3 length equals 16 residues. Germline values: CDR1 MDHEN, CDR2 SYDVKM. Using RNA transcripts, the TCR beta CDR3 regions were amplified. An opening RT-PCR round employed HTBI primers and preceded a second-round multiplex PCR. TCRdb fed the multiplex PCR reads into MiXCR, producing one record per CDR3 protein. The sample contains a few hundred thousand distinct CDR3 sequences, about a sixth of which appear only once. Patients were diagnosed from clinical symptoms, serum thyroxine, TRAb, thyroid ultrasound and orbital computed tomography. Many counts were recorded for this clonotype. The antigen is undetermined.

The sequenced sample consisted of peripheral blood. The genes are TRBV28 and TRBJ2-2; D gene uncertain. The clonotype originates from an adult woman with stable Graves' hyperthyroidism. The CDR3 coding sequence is TGTGCCAGCAGTACCCTTTGGGATCCTACAACCGGGGAGCTGTTTTTT. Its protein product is CASSTLWDPTTGELFF.